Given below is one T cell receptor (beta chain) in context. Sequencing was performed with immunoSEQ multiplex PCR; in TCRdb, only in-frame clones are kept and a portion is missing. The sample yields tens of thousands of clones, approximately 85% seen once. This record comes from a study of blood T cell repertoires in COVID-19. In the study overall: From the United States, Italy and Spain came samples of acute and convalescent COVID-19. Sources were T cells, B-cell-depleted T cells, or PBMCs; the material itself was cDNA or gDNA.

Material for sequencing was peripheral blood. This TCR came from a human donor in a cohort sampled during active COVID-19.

The CDR3 nucleotides are TGTGCCAGCAGCGTTTACTCCGGGACAGCTTACGAGCAGTACTTC. This encodes CASSVYSGTAYEQYF. The chain has TRBV9 and TRBJ2-7; 7 bases agree with TRBD1. Germline CDR1 reads SGDLS; CDR2 reads YYNGEE. V dropped 2 bases and J dropped 4; count of bases not matched to a gene: 9. The CDR3 has 15 amino acids.